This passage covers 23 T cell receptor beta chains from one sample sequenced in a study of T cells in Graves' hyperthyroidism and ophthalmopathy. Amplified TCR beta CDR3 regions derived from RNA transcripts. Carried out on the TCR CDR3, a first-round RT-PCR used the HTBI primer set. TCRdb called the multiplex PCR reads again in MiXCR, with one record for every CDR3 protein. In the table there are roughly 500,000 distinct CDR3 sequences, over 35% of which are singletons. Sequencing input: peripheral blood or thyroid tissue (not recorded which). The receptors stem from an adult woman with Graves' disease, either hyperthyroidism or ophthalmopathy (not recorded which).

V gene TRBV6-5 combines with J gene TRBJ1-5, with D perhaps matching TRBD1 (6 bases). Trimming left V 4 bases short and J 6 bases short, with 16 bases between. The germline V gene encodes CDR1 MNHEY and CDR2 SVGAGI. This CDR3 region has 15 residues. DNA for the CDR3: TGTGCCAGCAGTTCCAACGGGGGGGCGGGTCAGCCCCAGCATTTT. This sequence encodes CASSSNGGAGQPQHF.

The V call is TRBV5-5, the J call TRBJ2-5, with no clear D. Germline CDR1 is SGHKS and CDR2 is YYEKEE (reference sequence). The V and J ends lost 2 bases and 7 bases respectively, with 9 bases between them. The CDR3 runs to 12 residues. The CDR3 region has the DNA TGTGCCAGCAGCTTAGCACCGGGGACCCAGTACTTC. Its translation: CASSLAPGTQYF.

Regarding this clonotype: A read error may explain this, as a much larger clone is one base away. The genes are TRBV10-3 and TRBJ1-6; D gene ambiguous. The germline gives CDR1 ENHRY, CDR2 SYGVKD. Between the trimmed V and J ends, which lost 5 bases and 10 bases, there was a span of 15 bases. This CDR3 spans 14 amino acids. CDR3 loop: CAISYRKIGSPLHF. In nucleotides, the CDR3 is TGTGCCATCAGTTACCGAAAAATCGGGTCACCCCTCCACTTT.

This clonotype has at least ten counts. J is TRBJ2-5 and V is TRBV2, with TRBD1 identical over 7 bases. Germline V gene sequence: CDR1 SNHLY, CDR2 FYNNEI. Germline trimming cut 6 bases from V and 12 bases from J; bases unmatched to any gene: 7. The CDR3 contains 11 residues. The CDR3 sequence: CASRGDSWKYF. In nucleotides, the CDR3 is TGTGCCAGCAGGGGGGACAGCTGGAAGTACTTC.

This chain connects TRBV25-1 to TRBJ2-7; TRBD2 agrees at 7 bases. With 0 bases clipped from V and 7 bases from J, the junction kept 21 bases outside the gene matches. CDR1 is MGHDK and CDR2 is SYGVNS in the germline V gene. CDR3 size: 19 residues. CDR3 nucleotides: TGTGCCAGCAGTGAATATAGTGCTAGAGGCACGGGGGGTAGCGGAGAGCAGTACTTC. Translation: CASSEYSARGTGGSGEQYF.

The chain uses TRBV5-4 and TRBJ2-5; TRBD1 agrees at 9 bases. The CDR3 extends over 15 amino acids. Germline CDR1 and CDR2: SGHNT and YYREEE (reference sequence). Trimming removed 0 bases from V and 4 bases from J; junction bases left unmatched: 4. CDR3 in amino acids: CASSLEGQGGETQYF. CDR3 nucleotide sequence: TGTGCCAGCAGCTTGGAGGGACAGGGCGGAGAGACCCAGTACTTC.

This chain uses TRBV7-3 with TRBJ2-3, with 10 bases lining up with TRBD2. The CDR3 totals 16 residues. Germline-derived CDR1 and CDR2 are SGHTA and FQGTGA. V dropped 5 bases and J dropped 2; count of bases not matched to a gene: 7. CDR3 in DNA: TGTGCCAGCAGCGACAAACTAGCGGGACACACAGATACGCAGTATTTT. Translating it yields CASSDKLAGHTDTQYF. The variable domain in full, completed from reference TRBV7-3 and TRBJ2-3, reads GAGVSQTPSNKVTEKGKYVELRCDPISGHTALYWYRQSLGQGPEFLIYFQGTGAADDSGLPNDRFFAVRPEGSVSTLKIQRTERGDSAVYLCASSDKLAGHTDTQYFGPGTRLTVL.

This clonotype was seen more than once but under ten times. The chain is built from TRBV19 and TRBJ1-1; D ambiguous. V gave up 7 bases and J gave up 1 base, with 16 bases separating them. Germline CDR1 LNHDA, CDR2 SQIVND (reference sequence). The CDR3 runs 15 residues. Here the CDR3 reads CASTLGHTRNTEAFF. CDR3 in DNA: TGTGCCAGTACCCTCGGGCACACACGGAACACTGAAGCTTTCTTT.

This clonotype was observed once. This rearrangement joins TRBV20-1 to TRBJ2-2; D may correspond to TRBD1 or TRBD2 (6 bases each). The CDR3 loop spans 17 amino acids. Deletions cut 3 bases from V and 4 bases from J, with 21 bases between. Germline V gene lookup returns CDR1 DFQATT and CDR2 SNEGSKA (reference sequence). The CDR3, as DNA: TGCAGTGCTAGCGGAGAGGGGGTAGCGGCTTCCACCGGGGAGCTGTTTTTT. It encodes CSASGEGVAASTGELFF.

The CDR3 region is CASSVDGTQGYTF. CDR3 coding DNA: TGTGCCAGCAGCGTAGACGGGACGCAAGGCTACACCTTC. The chain links TRBV9 to TRBJ1-2; possible D gene TRBD1, 5 bases. Trimming cost V 0 bases and J 8 bases, with 11 bases left between them. Germline V gene data show CDR1 as SGDLS and CDR2 as YYNGEE. CDR3 length: 13 amino acids.

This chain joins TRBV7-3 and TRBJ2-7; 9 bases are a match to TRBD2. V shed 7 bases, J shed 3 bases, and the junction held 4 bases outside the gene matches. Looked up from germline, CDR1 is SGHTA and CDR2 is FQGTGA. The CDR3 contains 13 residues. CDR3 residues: CASTGTSSYEQYF. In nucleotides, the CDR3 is TGTGCCAGCACGGGGACTAGCAGCTACGAGCAGTACTTC.

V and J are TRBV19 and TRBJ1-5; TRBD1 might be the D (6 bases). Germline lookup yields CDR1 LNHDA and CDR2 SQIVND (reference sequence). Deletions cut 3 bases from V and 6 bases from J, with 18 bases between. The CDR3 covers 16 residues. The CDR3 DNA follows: TGTGCCAGTAGTATCAGCGGTGGCAGGGGAATTCAGCCCCAGCATTTT. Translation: CASSISGGRGIQPQHF.

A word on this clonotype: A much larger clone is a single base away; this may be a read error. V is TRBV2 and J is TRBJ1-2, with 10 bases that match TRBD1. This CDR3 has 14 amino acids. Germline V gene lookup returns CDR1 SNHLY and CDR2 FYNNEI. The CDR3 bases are TGTGCCAGCAGTGCAGAGACAGGGGGCTATGGCCACACCTTC. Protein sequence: CASSAETGGYGHTF.

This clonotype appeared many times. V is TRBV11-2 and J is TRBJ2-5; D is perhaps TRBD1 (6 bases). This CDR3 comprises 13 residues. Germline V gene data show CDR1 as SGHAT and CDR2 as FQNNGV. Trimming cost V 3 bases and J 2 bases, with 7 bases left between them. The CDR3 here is CASSFDRQETQYF. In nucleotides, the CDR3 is TGTGCCAGCAGCTTTGACAGGCAAGAGACCCAGTACTTC.

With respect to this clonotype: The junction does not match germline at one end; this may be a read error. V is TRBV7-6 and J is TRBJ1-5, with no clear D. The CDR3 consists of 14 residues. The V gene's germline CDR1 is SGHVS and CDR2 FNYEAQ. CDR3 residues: CASSLGPGVQPQHF. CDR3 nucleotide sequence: TGCGCCAGCAGTTTAGGACCAGGAGTTCAGCCCCAGCATTTT.

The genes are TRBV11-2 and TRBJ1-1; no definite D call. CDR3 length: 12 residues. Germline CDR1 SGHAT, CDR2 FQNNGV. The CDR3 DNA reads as TGTGTCAACCGGCTGGCCAACACTGAAGCTTTCTTT. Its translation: CVNRLANTEAFF.

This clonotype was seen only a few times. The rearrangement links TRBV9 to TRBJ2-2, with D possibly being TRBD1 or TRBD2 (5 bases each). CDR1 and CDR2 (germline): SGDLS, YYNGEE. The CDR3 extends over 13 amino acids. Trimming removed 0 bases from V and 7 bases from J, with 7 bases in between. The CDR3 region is CASSVGGSGELFF. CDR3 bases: TGTGCCAGCAGCGTAGGGGGGAGCGGGGAGCTGTTTTTT. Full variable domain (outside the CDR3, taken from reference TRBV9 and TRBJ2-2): DSGVTQTPKHLITATGQRVTLRCSPRSGDLSVYWYQQSLDQGLQFLIQYYNGEERAKGNILERFSAQQFPDLHSELNLSSLELGDSALYFCASSVGGSGELFFGEGSRLTVL.

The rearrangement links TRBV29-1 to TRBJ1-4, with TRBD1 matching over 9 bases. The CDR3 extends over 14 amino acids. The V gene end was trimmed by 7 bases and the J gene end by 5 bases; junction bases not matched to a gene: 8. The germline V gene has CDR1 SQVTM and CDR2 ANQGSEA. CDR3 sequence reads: CSAYSGTGNEKLFF. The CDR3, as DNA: TGCAGCGCATATAGCGGGACAGGGAATGAAAAACTGTTTTTT. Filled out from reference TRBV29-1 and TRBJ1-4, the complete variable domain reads SAVISQKPSRDICQRGTSLTIQCQVDSQVTMMFWYRQQPGQSLTLIATANQGSEATYESGFVIDKFPISRPNLTFSTLTVSNMSPEDSSIYLCSAYSGTGNEKLFFGSGTQLSVL.

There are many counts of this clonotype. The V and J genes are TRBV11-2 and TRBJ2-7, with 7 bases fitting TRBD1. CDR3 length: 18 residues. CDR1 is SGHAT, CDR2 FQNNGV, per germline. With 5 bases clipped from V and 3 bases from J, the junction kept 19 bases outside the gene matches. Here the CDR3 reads CASSPITGVAWGLYEQYF. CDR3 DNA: TGTGCCAGCAGCCCAATCACAGGGGTGGCGTGGGGCCTCTACGAGCAGTACTTC.

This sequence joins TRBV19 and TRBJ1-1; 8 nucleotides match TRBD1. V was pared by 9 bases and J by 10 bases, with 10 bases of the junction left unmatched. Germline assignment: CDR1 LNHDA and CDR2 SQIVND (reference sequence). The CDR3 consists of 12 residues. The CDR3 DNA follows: TGTGCCAGCGCGACAGGGGATAAGGGAGCTTTCTTT. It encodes CASATGDKGAFF. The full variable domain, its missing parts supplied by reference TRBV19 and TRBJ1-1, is DGGITQSPKYLFRKEGQNVTLSCEQNLNHDAMYWYRQDPGQGLRLIYYSQIVNDFQKGDIAEGYSVSREKKESFPLTVTSAQKNPTAFYLCASATGDKGAFFGQGTRLTVV.

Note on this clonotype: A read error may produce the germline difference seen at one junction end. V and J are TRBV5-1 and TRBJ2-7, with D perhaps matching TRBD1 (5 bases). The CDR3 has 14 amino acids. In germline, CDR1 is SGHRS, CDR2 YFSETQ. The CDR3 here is CASSLGRASPEQYF. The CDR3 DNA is TGTGCCAGCAGCTTGGGCAGGGCCTCCCCTGAGCAGTACTTC.

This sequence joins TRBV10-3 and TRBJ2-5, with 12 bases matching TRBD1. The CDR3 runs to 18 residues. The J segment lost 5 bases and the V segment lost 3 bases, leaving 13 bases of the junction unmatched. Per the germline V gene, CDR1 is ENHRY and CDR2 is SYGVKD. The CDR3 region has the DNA TGTGCCATCAGTGAAAGAGAGGGGACAGGGGGCTTCAGGGAGACCCAGTACTTC. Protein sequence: CAISEREGTGGFRETQYF.

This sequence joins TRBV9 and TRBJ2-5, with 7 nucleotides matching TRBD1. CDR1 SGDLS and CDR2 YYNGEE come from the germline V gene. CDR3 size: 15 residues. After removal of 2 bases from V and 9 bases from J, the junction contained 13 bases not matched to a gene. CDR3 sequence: CASSVTGYSNQPQYF. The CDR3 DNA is TGTGCCAGCAGCGTGACAGGGTATAGCAATCAGCCCCAGTACTTC. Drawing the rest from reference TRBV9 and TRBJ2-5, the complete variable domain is DSGVTQTPKHLITATGQRVTLRCSPRSGDLSVYWYQQSLDQGLQFLIQYYNGEERAKGNILERFSAQQFPDLHSELNLSSLELGDSALYFCASSVTGYSNQPQYFGPGTRLLVL.